The clone carrying this T cell receptor (beta chain) was counted ten times or more. These data originate in a study of T cells in Graves' hyperthyroidism and ophthalmopathy. Trimming removed 3 bases from V and 1 base from J, with 15 bases in between. Germline V gene data show CDR1 as SNHLY and CDR2 as FYNNEI. This CDR3 spans 16 amino acids. Amplified regions were TCR beta CDR3 sequences from RNA transcripts. HTBI primers were used for first-round RT-PCR of the TCR CDR3. TCRdb re-derived calls from the multiplex PCR reads in MiXCR, one entry per CDR3 protein. The sample consists of 550,000 to 650,000 distinct CDR3 sequences, 14% of them appearing once. For the diagnoses, clinical symptoms, serum thyroxine and TRAb, thyroid ultrasound and orbital computed tomography were used. Fresh peripheral blood, 7.5 to 10 ml, was the source of the PBMCs.

This sequence joins TRBV2 and TRBJ1-1; D is possibly TRBD1 (5 bases). The sample taken for sequencing was blood. This receptor was obtained from a woman in her twenties or thirties with Graves' hyperthyroidism that later progressed to Graves' ophthalmopathy. The CDR3 spells CASSEDGKGWNTEAFF. The CDR3 bases are TGTGCCAGCAGTGAGGACGGAAAGGGGTGGAACACTGAAGCTTTCTTT.